One TCR beta chain is described in this entry. Antigen specificity is unknown. Germline V gene data show CDR1 as MNHEY and CDR2 as SMNVEV (reference sequence). This CDR3 spans 16 amino acids. The ends were cut back, 2 bases at V and 4 bases at J, with 17 bases in the middle. The entry originates in a study of T cell responses to AZD1222 COVID-19 vaccine. Generated by immunoSEQ multiplex PCR, the TCRdb table keeps only in-frame clones and is missing some. The sample yields 180,000 or so clones, around 89% seen once. Overall study findings and caveats: Spike was spanned by vaccine-associated CD4 TCRs, with dominance at 160-218 and 743-854. After the peak T cell response, and only then, were repertoires sampled.

The rearrangement joins TRBV27 to TRBJ1-2, with D possibly TRBD1 on 5 matching bases. Sequenced material: peripheral blood, taken 28 days after the second dose of the MenACWY control vaccine. This TCR derives from an adult who received the MenACWY meningococcal vaccine as a control. The CDR3 bases are TGTGCCAGCAGTTTAGGTGGTGGGGGGGATGGCTATGGCTACACCTTC. As protein: CASSLGGGGDGYGYTF.